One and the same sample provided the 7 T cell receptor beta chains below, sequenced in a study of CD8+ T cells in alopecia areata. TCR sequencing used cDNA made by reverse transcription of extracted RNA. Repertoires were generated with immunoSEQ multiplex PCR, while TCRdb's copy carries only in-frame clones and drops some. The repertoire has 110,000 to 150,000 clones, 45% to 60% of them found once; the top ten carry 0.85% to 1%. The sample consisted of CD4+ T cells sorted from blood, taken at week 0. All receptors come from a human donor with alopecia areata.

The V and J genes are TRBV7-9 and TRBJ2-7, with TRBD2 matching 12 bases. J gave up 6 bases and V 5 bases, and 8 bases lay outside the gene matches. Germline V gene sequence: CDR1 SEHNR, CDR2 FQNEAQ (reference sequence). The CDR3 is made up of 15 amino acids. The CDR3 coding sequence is TGTGCCAGCAGCGCTAGCGGGAGGGCTGTGTCCGAGCAGTACTTC. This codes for CASSASGRAVSEQYF.

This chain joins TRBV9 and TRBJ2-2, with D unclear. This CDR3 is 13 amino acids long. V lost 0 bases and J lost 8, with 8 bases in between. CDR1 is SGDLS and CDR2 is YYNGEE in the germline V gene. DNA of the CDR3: TGTGCCAGCAGCGTAGTGTGGGGAGGGGAGCTGTTTTTT. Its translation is CASSVVWGGELFF. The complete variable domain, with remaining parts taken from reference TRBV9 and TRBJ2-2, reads DSGVTQTPKHLITATGQRVTLRCSPRSGDLSVYWYQQSLDQGLQFLIQYYNGEERAKGNILERFSAQQFPDLHSELNLSSLELGDSALYFCASSVVWGGELFFGEGSRLTVL.

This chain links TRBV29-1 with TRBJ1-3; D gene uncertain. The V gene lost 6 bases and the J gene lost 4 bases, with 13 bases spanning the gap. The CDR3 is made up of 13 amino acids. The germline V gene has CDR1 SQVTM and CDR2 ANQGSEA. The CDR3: CSVSLGYGNTIYF. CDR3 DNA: TGCAGCGTGAGTCTTGGGTACGGAAACACCATATATTTT.

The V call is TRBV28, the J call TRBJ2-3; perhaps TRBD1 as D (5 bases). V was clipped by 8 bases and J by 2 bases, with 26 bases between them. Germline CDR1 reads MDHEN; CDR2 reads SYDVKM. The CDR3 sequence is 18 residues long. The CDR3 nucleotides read TGTGCCAGCGTATCGCTTATGGGGCCATTTTCCCCCACAGATACGCAGTATTTT. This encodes CASVSLMGPFSPTDTQYF. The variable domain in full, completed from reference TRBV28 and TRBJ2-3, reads DVKVTQSSRYLVKRTGEKVFLECVQDMDHENMFWYRQDPGLGLRLIYFSYDVKMKEKGDIPEGYSVSREKKERFSLILESASTNQTSMYLCASVSLMGPFSPTDTQYFGPGTRLTVL.

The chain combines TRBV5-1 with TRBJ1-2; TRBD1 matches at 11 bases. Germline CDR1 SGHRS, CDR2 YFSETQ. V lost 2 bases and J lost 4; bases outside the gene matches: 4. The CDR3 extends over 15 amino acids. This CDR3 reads CASSFRGQGVYGYTF. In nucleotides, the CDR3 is TGCGCCAGCAGCTTCCGGGGACAGGGGGTCTATGGCTACACCTTC.

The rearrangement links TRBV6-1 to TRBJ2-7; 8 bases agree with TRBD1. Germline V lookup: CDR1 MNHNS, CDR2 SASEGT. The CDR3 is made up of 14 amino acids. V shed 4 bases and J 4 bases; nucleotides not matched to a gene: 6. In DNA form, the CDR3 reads TGTGCCAGCAGTGGGCTACAGGGGGGATACGAGCAGTACTTC. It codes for CASSGLQGGYEQYF.

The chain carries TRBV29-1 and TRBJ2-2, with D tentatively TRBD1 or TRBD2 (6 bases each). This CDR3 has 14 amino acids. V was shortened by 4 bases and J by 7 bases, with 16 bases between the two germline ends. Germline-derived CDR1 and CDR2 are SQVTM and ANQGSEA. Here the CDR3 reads CSVVRGATFGELFF. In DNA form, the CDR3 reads TGCAGCGTTGTGAGGGGGGCCACTTTCGGGGAGCTGTTTTTT.